These 9 T cell receptor beta chains originate from one sample sequenced in a study of blood T cells in healthy people across ages. It was with a sample-barcoded 5' primer and a J-beta primer mix that a second PCR of roughly 7 to 12 cycles was run. Each CDR3 protein is one row after TCRdb ran MiXCR on the 5' RACE reads. The sample has approximately 940,000 distinct CDR3 sequences, under 50% seen once. Sequencing used blood. The source of these receptors is a man younger than 40 in good health.

A few counts support this clonotype. V and J are TRBV7-9 and TRBJ1-1; D perhaps matches TRBD1 (6 bases). V lost 0 bases, J lost 4 bases, and 9 bases lay in between. CDR1 and CDR2 from the germline V gene are SEHNR and FQNEAQ (reference sequence). This CDR3 is 14 amino acids long. The CDR3 DNA reads as TGTGCCAGCAGCTTAGCGGAGGGGGTCACTGAAGCTTTCTTT. This sequence encodes CASSLAEGVTEAFF.

The gene calls are TRBV3-1 and TRBJ1-6; D is possibly TRBD1 (6 bases). Germline CDR1 reads LGHDT; CDR2 reads YNNKEL (reference sequence). This CDR3 has 18 amino acids. The V end was cut by 1 base, the J end by 6 bases, with 19 bases between. As DNA, the CDR3 is TGTGCCAGCAGCCAAGTTGGCGTATGGGGGGCTAGTAATTCACCCCTCCACTTT. Amino acid sequence: CASSQVGVWGASNSPLHF.

The chain employs TRBV20-1 and TRBJ2-7; 11 bases map to TRBD1. The ends lost 0 bases at V and 6 bases at J; junction bases unmatched: 4. There are 14 residues in the CDR3. Germline V gives CDR1 DFQATT, CDR2 SNEGSKA (reference sequence). The CDR3 DNA sequence: TGCAGTGCTAGAGAACGGACAGGGGGCTTCGAGCAGTACTTC. It encodes CSARERTGGFEQYF.

This rearrangement joins TRBV7-2 to TRBJ2-1, with 9 bases fitting TRBD1. Per the germline V gene, CDR1 is SGHTA and CDR2 is FQGNSA. J was trimmed by 3 bases and V by 3 bases; bases with no gene match: 6. The CDR3 runs 16 residues. CDR3 coding DNA: TGTGCCAGCAGCTTCTCCGGGACAGGGAACTACAATGAGCAGTTCTTC. It specifies CASSFSGTGNYNEQFF.

This clonotype was seen a single time. This chain connects TRBV6-1 to TRBJ2-1; 7 positions agree with TRBD2. The CDR3 spans 15 residues. From germline, CDR1 is MNHNS and CDR2 SASEGT. V lost 5 bases, J lost 6 bases, and 10 bases stayed unmatched. Here the CDR3 reads CASSLPSGTVNEQFF. Written as DNA, the CDR3 is TGTGCCAGCAGTCTTCCTAGCGGAACCGTCAATGAGCAGTTCTTC.

This clonotype has just one count. The rearrangement uses TRBV27 and TRBJ2-4; a possible D gene is TRBD2 (7 bases). The tail of the sequence fits TRBJ2-7 better, so the J call may be wrong. The CDR3 has 16 amino acids. Germline V gene sequence: CDR1 MNHEY, CDR2 SMNVEV (reference sequence). The CDR3 sequence is CASSQGREGGIYEQYF. The CDR3 DNA follows: TGTGCCAGCAGTCAAGGAAGGGAGGGGGGGATATACGAGCAGTACTTC.

V usage is TRBV2 and J usage is TRBJ2-1, with 9 bases matching TRBD2. The J call is uncertain, as TRBJ2-7 better fits the DNA end. Germline loops: CDR1 SNHLY, CDR2 FYNNEI. The CDR3 is 15 residues long. CDR3 loop: CASIVRLAEINEQYF. Written as DNA, the CDR3 is TGTGCCAGCATTGTACGACTAGCGGAAATCAATGAGCAGTACTTC.

A few counts support this clonotype. The chain uses TRBV29-1 and TRBJ2-7; TRBD1 matches 9 bases. Germline V gives CDR1 SQVTM, CDR2 ANQGSEA. J lost 2 bases, V lost 6 bases, and 14 bases had no gene match. This CDR3 is built from 16 residues. The CDR3 DNA reads as TGCAGCGTCGAGTTACGGGGGACAGGGCTTCCCTACGAGCAGTACTTC. It yields the protein CSVELRGTGLPYEQYF.

The chain recombines TRBV24-1 with TRBJ2-1; 7 nucleotides agree with TRBD1. The CDR3 length is 13 residues. V shed 3 bases and J 7 bases; nucleotides not matched to a gene: 2. Germline assignment: CDR1 KGHDR and CDR2 SFDVKD. The CDR3 is CATSDTRGNEQFF. The CDR3 region has the DNA TGTGCCACCAGTGATACCAGGGGGAATGAGCAGTTCTTC.